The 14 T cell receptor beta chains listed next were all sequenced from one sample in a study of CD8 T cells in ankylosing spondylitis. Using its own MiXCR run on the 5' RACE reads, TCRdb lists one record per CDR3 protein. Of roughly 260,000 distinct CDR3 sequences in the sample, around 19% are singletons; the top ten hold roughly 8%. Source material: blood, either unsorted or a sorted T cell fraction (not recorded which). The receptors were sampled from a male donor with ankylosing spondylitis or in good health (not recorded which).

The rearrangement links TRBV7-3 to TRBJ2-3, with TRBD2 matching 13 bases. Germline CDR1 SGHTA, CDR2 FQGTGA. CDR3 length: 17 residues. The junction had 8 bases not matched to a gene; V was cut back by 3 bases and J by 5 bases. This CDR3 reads CASSLPGLAGEGDTQYF. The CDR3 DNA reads TGTGCCAGCAGCTTGCCCGGACTAGCGGGAGAGGGAGATACGCAGTATTTT.

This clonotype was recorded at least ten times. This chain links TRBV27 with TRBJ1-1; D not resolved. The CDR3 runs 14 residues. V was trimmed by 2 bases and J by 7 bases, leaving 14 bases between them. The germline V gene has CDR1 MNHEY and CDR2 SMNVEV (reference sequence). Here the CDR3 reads CASSLGFGLGEAFF. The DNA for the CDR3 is TGTGCCAGCAGTTTAGGCTTCGGGTTGGGTGAAGCTTTCTTT.

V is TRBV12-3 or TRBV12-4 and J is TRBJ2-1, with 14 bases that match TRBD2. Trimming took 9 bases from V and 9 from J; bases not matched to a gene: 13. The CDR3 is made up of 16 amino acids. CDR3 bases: TGTGCCAGTACGAGGACTAGCGGGAGGCGGGAGGGTGAGCAGTTCTTC. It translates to CASTRTSGRREGEQFF.

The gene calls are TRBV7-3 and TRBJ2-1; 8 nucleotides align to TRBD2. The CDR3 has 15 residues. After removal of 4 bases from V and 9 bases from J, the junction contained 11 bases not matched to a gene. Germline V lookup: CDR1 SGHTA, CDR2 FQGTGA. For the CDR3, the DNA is TGTGCCAGCAGCTACGTCCCAGCGGGAGTCGGTGAGCAGTTCTTC. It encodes CASSYVPAGVGEQFF.

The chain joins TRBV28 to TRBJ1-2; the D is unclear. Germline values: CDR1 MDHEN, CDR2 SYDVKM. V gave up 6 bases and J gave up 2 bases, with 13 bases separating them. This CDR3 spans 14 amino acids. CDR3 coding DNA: TGTGCCAGCAGGTATTACGGCAGGAACTATGGCTACACCTTC. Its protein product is CASRYYGRNYGYTF.

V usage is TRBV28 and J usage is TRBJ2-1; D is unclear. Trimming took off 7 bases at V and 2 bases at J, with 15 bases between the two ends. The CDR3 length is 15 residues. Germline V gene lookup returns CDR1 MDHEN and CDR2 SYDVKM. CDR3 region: CASTHGSFTYNEQFF. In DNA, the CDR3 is TGTGCCAGCACCCACGGGTCCTTTACCTACAATGAGCAGTTCTTC.

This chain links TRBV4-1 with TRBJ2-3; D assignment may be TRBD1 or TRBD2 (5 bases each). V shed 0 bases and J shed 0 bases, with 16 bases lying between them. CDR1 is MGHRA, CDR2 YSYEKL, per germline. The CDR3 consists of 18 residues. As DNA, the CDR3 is TGCGCCAGCAGCCAAGATCCCGGGACGCCCCTTAGCACAGATACGCAGTATTTT. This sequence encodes CASSQDPGTPLSTDTQYF.

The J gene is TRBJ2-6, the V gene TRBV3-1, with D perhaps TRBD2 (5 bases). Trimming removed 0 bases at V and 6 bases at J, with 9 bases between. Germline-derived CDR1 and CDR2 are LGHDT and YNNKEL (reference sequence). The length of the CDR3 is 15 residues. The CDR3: CASSQEGRKANVLTF. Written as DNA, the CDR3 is TGTGCCAGCAGCCAAGAAGGGAGAAAGGCCAACGTCCTGACTTTC.

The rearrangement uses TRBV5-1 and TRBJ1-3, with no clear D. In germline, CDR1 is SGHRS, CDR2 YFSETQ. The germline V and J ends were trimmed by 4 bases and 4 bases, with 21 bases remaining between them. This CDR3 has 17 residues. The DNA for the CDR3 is TGCGCCAGCAGCCCGATGCCGACAACGACGGGGGGAAACACCATATATTTT. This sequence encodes CASSPMPTTTGGNTIYF.

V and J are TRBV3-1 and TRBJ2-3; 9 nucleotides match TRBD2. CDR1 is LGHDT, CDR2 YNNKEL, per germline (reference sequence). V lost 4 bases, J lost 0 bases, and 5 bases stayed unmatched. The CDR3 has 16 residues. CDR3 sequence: CASSRERGASTDTQYF. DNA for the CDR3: TGTGCCAGCAGCCGGGAGCGGGGGGCTAGCACAGATACGCAGTATTTT.

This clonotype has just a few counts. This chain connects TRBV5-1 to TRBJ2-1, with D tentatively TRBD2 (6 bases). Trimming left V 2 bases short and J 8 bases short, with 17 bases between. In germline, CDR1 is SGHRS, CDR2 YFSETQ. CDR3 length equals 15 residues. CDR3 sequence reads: CASSFGSYMGDEQFF. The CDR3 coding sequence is TGCGCCAGCAGCTTCGGGAGCTACATGGGGGATGAGCAGTTCTTC.

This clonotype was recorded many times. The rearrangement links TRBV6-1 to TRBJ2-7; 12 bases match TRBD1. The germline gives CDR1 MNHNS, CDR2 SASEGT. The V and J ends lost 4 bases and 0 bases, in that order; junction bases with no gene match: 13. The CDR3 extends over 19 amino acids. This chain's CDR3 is CASSGDRGRLPRSSYEQYV. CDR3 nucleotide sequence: TGTGCCAGCAGTGGGGACAGGGGGCGACTACCGAGGAGCTCCTACGAGCAGTACGTC.

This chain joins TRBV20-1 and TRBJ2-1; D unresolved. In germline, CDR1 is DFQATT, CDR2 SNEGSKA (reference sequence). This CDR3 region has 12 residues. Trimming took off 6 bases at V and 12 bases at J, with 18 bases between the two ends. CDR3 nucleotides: TGCAGTGCCCCTCTGACTCACTATTGGCAGTTCTTC. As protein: CSAPLTHYWQFF.

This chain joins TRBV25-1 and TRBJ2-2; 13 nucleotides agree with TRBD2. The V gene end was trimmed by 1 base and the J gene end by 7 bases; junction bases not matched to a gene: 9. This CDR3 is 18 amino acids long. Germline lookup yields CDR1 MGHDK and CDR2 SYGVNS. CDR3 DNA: TGTGCCAGCAGTGAATCTACTAGCGGGAGGGTTAGCGTCGGGGAGCTGTTTTTT. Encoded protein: CASSESTSGRVSVGELFF.